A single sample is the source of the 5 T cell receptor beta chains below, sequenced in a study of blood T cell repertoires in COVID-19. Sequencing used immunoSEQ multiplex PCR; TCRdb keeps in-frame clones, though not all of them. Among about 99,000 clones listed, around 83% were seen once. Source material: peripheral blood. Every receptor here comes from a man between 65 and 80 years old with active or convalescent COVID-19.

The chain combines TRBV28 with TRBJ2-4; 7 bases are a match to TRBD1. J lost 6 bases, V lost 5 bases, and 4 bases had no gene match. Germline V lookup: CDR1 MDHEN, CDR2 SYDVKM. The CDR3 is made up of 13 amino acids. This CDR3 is CASSGTVVNIQYF. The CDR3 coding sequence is TGTGCCAGCAGTGGGACAGTCGTAAACATTCAGTACTTC.

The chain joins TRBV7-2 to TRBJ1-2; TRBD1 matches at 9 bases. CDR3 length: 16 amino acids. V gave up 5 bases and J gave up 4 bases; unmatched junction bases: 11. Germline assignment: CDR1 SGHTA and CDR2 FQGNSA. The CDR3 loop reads CASSRNRDRDLYGYTF. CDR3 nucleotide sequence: TGTGCCAGCAGCCGTAACCGGGACAGGGACCTCTATGGCTACACCTTC.

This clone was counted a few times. CDR3 in amino acids: CASSQNLDSRAFF. In DNA, the CDR3 is TGTGCCAGCAGCCAAAACCTCGACAGCAGGGCTTTCTTT. The rearrangement links TRBV14 to TRBJ1-1; tentatively, D is TRBD1 (5 bases). There are 13 residues in the CDR3. The V end was cut by 2 bases, the J end by 11 bases, with 15 bases between. Germline lookup yields CDR1 SGHDN and CDR2 FVKESK. Combining the CDR3 with reference TRBV14 and TRBJ1-1 gives the whole variable domain EAGVTQFPSHSVIEKGQTVTLRCDPISGHDNLYWYRRVMGKEIKFLLHFVKESKQDESGMPNNRFLAERTGGTYSTLKVQPAELEDSGVYFCASSQNLDSRAFFGQGTRLTVV.

The CDR3 DNA is TGTGCCAGCAGCCGGACAGGGGGGTACGAGCAGTACTTC. Protein: CASSRTGGYEQYF. The chain joins TRBV7-2 to TRBJ2-7; 10 bases agree with TRBD1. The V gene's germline CDR1 is SGHTA and CDR2 FQGNSA. The length of the CDR3 is 13 residues. The J segment lost 4 bases and the V segment lost 5 bases, leaving 2 bases of the junction unmatched.

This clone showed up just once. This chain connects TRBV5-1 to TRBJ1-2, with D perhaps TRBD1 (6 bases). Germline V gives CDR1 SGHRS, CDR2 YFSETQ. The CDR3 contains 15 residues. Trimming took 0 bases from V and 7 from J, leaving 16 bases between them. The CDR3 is CASSLEGQRLGGYTF. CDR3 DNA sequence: TGCGCCAGCAGCTTGGAAGGACAGCGTTTGGGTGGCTACACCTTC. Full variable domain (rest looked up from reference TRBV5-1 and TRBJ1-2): KAGVTQTPRYLIKTRGQQVTLSCSPISGHRSVSWYQQTPGQGLQFLFEYFSETQRNKGNFPGRFSGRQFSNSRSEMNVSTLELGDSALYLCASSLEGQRLGGYTFGSGTRLTVV.